The next 3 T cell receptor beta chains were all read from a single sample in a study of spatial heterogeneity in lung cancer. TCRdb recomputed calls from the 5' RACE reads with MiXCR, one row per CDR3 protein. The table lists about 810 distinct CDR3 sequences, 60% to 80% of them singletons, with 25% to 30% in the top ten. Their recognized antigens are unknown. Stated time point: sample taken at primary tumor resection. Study-level results: The number of expanded tumor alpha and beta chains correlated with mutation number.

The sequencing used lung tumor tissue, collected at surgery. The receptors here all came from a male donor with early-stage non-small cell lung cancer.

V usage is TRBV10-3 and J usage is TRBJ2-7; 11 positions match TRBD2. With 7 bases clipped from V and 2 bases from J, the junction kept 7 bases outside the gene matches. Germline assignment: CDR1 ENHRY and CDR2 SYGVKD. The CDR3 extends over 15 amino acids. The CDR3 nucleotides are TGTGCCATCACCGACGGGACTAGCGGCACCTACGAGCAGTACTTC. It translates to CAITDGTSGTYEQYF.

The chain employs TRBV7-8 and TRBJ1-1; D is uncertain. This CDR3 spans 13 amino acids. Trimming stripped 2 bases from V and 6 bases from J, with 10 bases between. The V gene's germline CDR1 is SGHVS and CDR2 FQNEAQ. The CDR3 reads CASSLIPGSEAFF. The CDR3, as DNA: TGTGCCAGCAGCTTAATCCCCGGATCTGAAGCTTTCTTT.

This rearrangement joins TRBV20-1 to TRBJ2-1; TRBD1 matches 8 bases. This CDR3 contains 13 residues. CDR1 is DFQATT, CDR2 SNEGSKA, per germline (reference sequence). Unmatched junction bases numbered 9, after V lost 5 bases and J lost 9 bases. The CDR3 region has the DNA TGCAGTGCTCCTCGACAGGGGCGGGGTGAGCAGTTCTTC. Amino acids: CSAPRQGRGEQFF.